The T cell receptor beta chain under discussion was sequenced for a study of blood T cell repertoires in COVID-19. About the study: Acute-phase and convalescent COVID-19 samples originated in the United States, Italy and Spain.

Authors' data handling: Reference gene primer amplification in the assay estimated nucleated cell counts. Only in-frame clones appear in the TCRdb table, and some are missing; sequencing was by immunoSEQ multiplex PCR. D and trimming come from the DNA, and the V and J calls and clone size come from that table. There are approximately 46,000 clones in the sample; about 90% occur only once, and less than 3% lies in the top ten. A word on this clone: Within the sample, other DNA sequences also encode this same CDR3.

The CDR3 is 13 amino acids. Germline assignment: CDR1 KGHSH and CDR2 LQKENI. V gave up 3 bases and J gave up 5 bases, with 10 bases separating them. The sample was peripheral blood. The origin of this receptor is a man aged 50 to 60 with active COVID-19. The V and J genes are TRBV18 and TRBJ1-1, with D maybe TRBD1 (6 bases). In nucleotides, the CDR3 is TGTGCCAGCTCACCTCAGGGGTCGACTGAAGCTTTCTTT. Encoded protein: CASSPQGSTEAFF.